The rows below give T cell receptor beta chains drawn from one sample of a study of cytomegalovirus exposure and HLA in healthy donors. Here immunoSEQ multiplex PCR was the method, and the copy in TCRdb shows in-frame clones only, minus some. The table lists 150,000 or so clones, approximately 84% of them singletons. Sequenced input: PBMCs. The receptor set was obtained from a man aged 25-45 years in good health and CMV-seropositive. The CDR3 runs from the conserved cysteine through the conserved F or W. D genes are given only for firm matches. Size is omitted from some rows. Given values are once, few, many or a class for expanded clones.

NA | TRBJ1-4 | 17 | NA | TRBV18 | CASSLGPQGPSGEKLFF | TGTGCCAGCTCACTAGGACCTCAGGGGCCTTCAGGGGAAAAACTGTTTTTT
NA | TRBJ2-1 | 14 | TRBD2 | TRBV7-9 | CASSGRVSYNEQFF | TGTGCCAGCAGCGGGAGGGTCTCCTACAATGAGCAGTTCTTC
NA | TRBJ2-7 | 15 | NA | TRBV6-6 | CASSYSLQGGYEQYF | TGTGCCAGCAGTTACTCCTTACAGGGTGGCTACGAGCAGTACTTC
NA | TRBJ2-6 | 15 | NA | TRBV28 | CASSASGSGANVLTF | TGTGCCAGCAGTGCCTCGGGGTCTGGGGCCAACGTCCTGACTTTC
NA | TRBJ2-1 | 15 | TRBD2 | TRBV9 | CASSVLAGGGNEQFF | TGTGCCAGCAGCGTTCTAGCGGGAGGAGGGAATGAGCAGTTCTTC
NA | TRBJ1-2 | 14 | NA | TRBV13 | CASSVRTESYGYTF | TGTGCCAGCAGCGTTAGGACAGAAAGCTATGGCTACACCTTC
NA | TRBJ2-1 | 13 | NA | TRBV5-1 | CASRGGHRNEQFF | TGCGCCAGCAGGGGGGGTCATCGAAATGAGCAGTTCTTC
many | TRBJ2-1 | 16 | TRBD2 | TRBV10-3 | CAISESSGGSVNEQFF | TGTGCCATCAGTGAGTCGAGCGGCGGGAGTGTCAATGAGCAGTTCTTC
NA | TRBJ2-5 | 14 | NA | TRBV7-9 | CASSLAAGQETQYF | TGTGCCAGCAGCTTAGCGGCAGGCCAAGAGACCCAGTACTTC
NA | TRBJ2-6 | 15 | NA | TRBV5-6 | CASSYRQAGANVLTF | TGTGCCAGCAGCTACCGACAGGCTGGGGCCAACGTCCTGACTTTC
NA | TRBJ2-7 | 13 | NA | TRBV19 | CASSINREYEQYF | TGTGCCAGTAGTATCAACAGGGAGTACGAGCAGTACTTC
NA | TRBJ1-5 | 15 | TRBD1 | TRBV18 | CASSPGTGERQPQHF | TGTGCCAGCTCTCCCGGGACAGGAGAAAGGCAGCCCCAGCATTTT
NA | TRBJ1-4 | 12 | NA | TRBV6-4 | CASSFLRAKLFF | TGTGCCAGCAGTTTTCTCAGGGCTAAACTGTTTTTT
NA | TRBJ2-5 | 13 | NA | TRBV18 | CASSPLLYETQYF | TGTGCCAGCTCACCACTTCTCTACGAGACCCAGTACTTC
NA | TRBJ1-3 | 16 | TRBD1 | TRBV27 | CASTGPGQGIGNTIYF | TGTGCCAGCACCGGACCGGGACAGGGAATTGGAAACACCATATATTTT
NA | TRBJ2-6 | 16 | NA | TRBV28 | CATRTRLVSGANVLTF | TGTGCCACCAGGACACGCCTGGTCTCTGGGGCCAACGTCCTGACTTTC
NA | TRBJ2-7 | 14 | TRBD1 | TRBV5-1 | CASSLEWTGSSKYF | TGCGCCAGCAGCTTAGAGTGGACAGGGTCAAGCAAGTACTTC
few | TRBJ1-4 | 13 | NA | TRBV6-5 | CASSRLFGEKLFF | TGTGCCAGCAGCCGACTGTTTGGTGAAAAACTGTTTTTT
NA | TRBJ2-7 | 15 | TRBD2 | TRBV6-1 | CAARSAGGSGYEQYF | TGTGCCGCCCGCAGTGCGGGGGGGAGTGGTTACGAGCAGTACTTC
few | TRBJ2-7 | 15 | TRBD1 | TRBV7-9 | CASSLTGTGGYEQYF | TGTGCCAGCAGCCTAACCGGGACAGGGGGCTACGAGCAGTACTTC
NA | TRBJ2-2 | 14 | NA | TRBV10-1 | CASSGHSNTGELFF | TGCGCCAGCAGTGGTCACAGTAACACCGGGGAGCTGTTTTTT
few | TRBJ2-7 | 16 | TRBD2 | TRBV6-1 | CASSEARGTRGYEQYF | TGTGCCAGCAGTGAAGCGAGGGGGACTAGGGGCTACGAGCAGTACTTC
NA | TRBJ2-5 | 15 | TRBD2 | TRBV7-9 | CARGTSGGEGETQYF | TGTGCCAGGGGGACTAGCGGGGGAGAGGGAGAGACCCAGTACTTC
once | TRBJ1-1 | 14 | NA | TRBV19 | CASSSPVPRGEAFF | TGTGCCAGTAGTTCCCCCGTCCCAAGGGGTGAAGCTTTCTTT
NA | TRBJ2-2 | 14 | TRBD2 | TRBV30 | CAWGAGVSTGELFF | TGTGCCTGGGGGGCGGGGGTCAGCACCGGGGAGCTGTTTTTT
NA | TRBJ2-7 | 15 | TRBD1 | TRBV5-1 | CASSPGTGEQVEQYF | TGCGCCAGCAGCCCCGGGACAGGGGAGCAGGTGGAGCAGTACTTC
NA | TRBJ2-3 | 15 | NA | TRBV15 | CATSRFTESRDTQYF | TGTGCCACCAGCAGGTTCACGGAGTCACGCGATACGCAGTATTTT
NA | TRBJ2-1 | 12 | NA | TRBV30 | CAWSVLGNEQFF | TGTGCCTGGAGTGTCCTCGGGAATGAGCAGTTCTTC
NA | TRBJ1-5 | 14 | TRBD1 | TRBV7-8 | CASTPGQINQPQHF | TGTGCCAGCACCCCGGGACAGATCAATCAGCCCCAGCATTTT
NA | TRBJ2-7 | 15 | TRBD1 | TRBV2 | CASSPGTGSSYEQYF | TGTGCCAGCAGTCCCGGGACAGGGAGCTCCTACGAGCAGTACTTC
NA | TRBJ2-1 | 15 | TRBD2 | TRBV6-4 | CASSDPGLAGGEQFF | TGTGCCAGCAGTGACCCGGGACTAGCAGGAGGTGAGCAGTTCTTC
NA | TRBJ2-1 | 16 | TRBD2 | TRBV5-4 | CASSIASAGAGNEQFF | TGTGCCAGCAGCATTGCCTCAGCGGGAGCAGGTAATGAGCAGTTCTTC
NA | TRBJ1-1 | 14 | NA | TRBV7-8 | CASSKGHMNTEAFF | TGTGCCAGCAGCAAGGGACACATGAACACTGAAGCTTTCTTT
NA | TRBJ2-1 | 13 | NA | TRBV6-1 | CASSEGNSLVQFF | TGTGCCAGCAGTGAAGGGAATAGCCTTGTGCAGTTCTTC
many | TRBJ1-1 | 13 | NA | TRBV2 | CASSPHRDLEAFF | TGTGCCAGCAGTCCCCACAGGGACCTTGAAGCTTTCTTT
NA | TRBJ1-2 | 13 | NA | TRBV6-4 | CASSLEGRGGYTF | TGTGCCAGCAGCCTCGAGGGGCGGGGTGGCTACACCTTC
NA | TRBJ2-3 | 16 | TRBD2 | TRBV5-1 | CASSLTAGGPTDTQYF | TGCGCCAGCAGCTTGACCGCGGGAGGACCCACAGATACGCAGTATTTT
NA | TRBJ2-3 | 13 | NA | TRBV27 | CASSLRGADTQYF | TGTGCCAGCAGTCTCAGGGGGGCAGATACGCAGTATTTT
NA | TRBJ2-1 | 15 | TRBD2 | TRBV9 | CASSVDGSGASEQFF | TGTGCCAGCAGCGTAGACGGGAGCGGGGCTTCTGAGCAGTTCTTC
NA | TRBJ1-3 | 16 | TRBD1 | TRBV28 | CASSSWTGLSGNTIYF | TGTGCCAGCAGTTCCTGGACAGGGCTCTCTGGAAACACCATATATTTT
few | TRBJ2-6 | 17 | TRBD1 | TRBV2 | CASSDPIYRGRGNVLTF | TGTGCCAGCAGTGACCCAATTTACAGGGGGCGGGGCAACGTCCTGACTTTC
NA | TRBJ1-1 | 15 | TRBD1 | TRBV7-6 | CASSLQGRGNTEAFF | TGTGCCAGCAGCCTACAGGGGCGGGGTAACACTGAAGCTTTCTTT
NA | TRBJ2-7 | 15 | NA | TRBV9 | CASSVADGGNYEQYF | TGTGCCAGCAGCGTAGCCGACGGGGGTAACTACGAGCAGTACTTC
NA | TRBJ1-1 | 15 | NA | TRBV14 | CASSQDRAGRTEAFF | TGTGCCAGCAGCCAAGATAGAGCAGGGCGCACTGAAGCTTTCTTT
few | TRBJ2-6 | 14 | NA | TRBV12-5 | CASGLAAGANVLTF | TGTGCTAGTGGTTTGGCGGCTGGGGCCAACGTCCTGACTTTC
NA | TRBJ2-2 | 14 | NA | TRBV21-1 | CAARTETNTGELFF | TGTGCCGCTCGGACAGAGACGAACACCGGGGAGCTGTTTTTT
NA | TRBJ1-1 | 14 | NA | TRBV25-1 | CASSDTGFYAEAFF | TGTGCCAGCAGTGATACAGGGTTCTATGCTGAAGCTTTCTTT
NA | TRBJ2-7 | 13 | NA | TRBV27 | CASSSNRDGEQYF | TGTGCCAGCAGTTCGAACAGGGACGGCGAGCAGTACTTC